The source of this T cell receptor (beta chain) is a study of T cells in Graves' hyperthyroidism and ophthalmopathy (dated by TCRdb to between 2017 and 2020). For the study in its entirety: Peripheral blood samples were taken at initial diagnosis, before any treatment was given. To identify TCR V-J signatures that set the groups apart, the researchers used a discovery cohort of about a hundred patients, made up of around 42 with Graves' ophthalmopathy and about 60 with stable Graves' hyperthyroidism. Prospective prediction of ophthalmopathy was tested in an independent validation cohort consisting of fewer than 20 hyperthyroidism patients and about 17 patients who later progressed to ophthalmopathy. The 95 to 100 discovery patients were randomly divided into training and test sets at a 7:3 ratio. In several Graves' hyperthyroidism patients, the study also compared T-cell repertoires from thyroid tissue with T-cell repertoires from blood. Following sampling, methimazole starting at 30 mg daily was given to hyperthyroidism patients, and high-dose intravenous methylprednisolone was given to ophthalmopathy patients. According to the paper, TCR Vbeta CDR3 sequencing was carried out on 135 peripheral blood samples, which came from about 45 ophthalmopathy, around 75 hyperthyroidism and about 17 progressor patients.

On the study overall, not on this receptor specifically: A model built on a 13 V-J signature distinguished ophthalmopathy from stable hyperthyroidism, reaching roughly 88% sensitivity and about 81% specificity in cross-validation and 80%/75% in testing. Most expanded thyroid clonotypes (frequency above 0.001) were also found in blood, which suggests that blood repertoires may mirror thyroid immune responses. Sample size was not statistically predetermined, and investigators were not blinded to group allocation. In validation, progression to ophthalmopathy was predicted by the model with around 70% sensitivity and 72.22% specificity, a median of 6.5 months before onset.

Amplification of TCR beta CDR3 regions was carried out from RNA transcripts. The TCR CDR3 was subjected to a first round of RT-PCR using the HTBI primer set and the Qiagen OneStep RT-PCR kit. Libraries were constructed in a second round of multiplex PCR, after which size selection and purification were performed. Paired-end sequencing of the libraries was performed with 100 bp reads on an Illumina HiSeq2000. The study's own analysis went as follows. SOAPnuke was used to process the raw data, with reads discarded if the reads contained adapters or uncalled bases, had a mean Phred below 15, or lacked an exact constant-primer or identifier match. COPE v1.2.5 was used to merge high-quality paired reads, and clonotypes were defined as unique nucleotide sequences. Clonotypes were aligned to IMGT TRBV, TRBD and TRBJ reference segments using MiTCR v1.1. The analysis included only V-J combinations with a frequency above 0.0001, which together covered 99.2% of the repertoires. The TCS score was defined as the ratio of F50 (clonal expansion) to E x V (chaos), calculated using BLOSUM62-based TCRdist between CDR3 peptides within each V-J. Welch's t-statistics and random forest reduced roughly 540 V-J features to 13, which were used in a naive Bayes classifier (R e1071). TCRdb passed the public sequencing reads through fastp at Q25 and MiXCR, retaining productive beta sequences. Every entry covers one CDR3 protein and lists the most common genes and DNA from its rows. These V and J calls derive from TCRdb rather than the authors' analysis. This sample gives about 400,000 distinct CDR3 sequences in total; roughly 14% of them show up just once. The ten largest clones add up to roughly 13% of the sample.

This clonotype was picked up many times. No antigen is known for it. No base quality information exists; no much larger clone differs at one position. Ophthalmopathy patients had moderately to severely active disease, with a Clinical Activity Score of 3 or more, a NOSPECS grade of 4 or more, and a disease duration of less than 3 months. Any patient with an uncontrolled infection, another autoimmune disease, pregnancy or lactation was excluded. Clinical symptoms, serum thyroxine and TRAb, thyroid ultrasound, and orbital computed tomography formed the basis for the diagnoses. Ficoll-Paque density gradient centrifugation was used to isolate PBMCs from about 10 ml of fresh peripheral blood. Trizol reagent was used to extract total RNA, and RNA quality was then checked on an Agilent 2100 Bioanalyzer. Measured from the cysteine to the phenylalanine, the CDR3 is 14 residues long. Of the read, only the CDR3 DNA is kept; its 42 bases are in frame from base 1. V loses 10 bases at its end and J loses 5 bases; junction bases beyond the gene matches: 9. Per the germline V gene, KGHSH is the CDR1 and LQKENI is the CDR2.

The rearranged chain carries TRBV18 and TRBJ2-2; 8 nucleotides in the junction match TRBD2. The sequence came from a man between 18 and 35 years old with Graves' ophthalmopathy. The sequenced sample consisted of blood. In nucleotides, the sequence is TGTGCCACCCCGGGCAGCGGGAGAACCGGGGAGCTGTTTTTT. Its protein is CATPGSGRTGELFF.